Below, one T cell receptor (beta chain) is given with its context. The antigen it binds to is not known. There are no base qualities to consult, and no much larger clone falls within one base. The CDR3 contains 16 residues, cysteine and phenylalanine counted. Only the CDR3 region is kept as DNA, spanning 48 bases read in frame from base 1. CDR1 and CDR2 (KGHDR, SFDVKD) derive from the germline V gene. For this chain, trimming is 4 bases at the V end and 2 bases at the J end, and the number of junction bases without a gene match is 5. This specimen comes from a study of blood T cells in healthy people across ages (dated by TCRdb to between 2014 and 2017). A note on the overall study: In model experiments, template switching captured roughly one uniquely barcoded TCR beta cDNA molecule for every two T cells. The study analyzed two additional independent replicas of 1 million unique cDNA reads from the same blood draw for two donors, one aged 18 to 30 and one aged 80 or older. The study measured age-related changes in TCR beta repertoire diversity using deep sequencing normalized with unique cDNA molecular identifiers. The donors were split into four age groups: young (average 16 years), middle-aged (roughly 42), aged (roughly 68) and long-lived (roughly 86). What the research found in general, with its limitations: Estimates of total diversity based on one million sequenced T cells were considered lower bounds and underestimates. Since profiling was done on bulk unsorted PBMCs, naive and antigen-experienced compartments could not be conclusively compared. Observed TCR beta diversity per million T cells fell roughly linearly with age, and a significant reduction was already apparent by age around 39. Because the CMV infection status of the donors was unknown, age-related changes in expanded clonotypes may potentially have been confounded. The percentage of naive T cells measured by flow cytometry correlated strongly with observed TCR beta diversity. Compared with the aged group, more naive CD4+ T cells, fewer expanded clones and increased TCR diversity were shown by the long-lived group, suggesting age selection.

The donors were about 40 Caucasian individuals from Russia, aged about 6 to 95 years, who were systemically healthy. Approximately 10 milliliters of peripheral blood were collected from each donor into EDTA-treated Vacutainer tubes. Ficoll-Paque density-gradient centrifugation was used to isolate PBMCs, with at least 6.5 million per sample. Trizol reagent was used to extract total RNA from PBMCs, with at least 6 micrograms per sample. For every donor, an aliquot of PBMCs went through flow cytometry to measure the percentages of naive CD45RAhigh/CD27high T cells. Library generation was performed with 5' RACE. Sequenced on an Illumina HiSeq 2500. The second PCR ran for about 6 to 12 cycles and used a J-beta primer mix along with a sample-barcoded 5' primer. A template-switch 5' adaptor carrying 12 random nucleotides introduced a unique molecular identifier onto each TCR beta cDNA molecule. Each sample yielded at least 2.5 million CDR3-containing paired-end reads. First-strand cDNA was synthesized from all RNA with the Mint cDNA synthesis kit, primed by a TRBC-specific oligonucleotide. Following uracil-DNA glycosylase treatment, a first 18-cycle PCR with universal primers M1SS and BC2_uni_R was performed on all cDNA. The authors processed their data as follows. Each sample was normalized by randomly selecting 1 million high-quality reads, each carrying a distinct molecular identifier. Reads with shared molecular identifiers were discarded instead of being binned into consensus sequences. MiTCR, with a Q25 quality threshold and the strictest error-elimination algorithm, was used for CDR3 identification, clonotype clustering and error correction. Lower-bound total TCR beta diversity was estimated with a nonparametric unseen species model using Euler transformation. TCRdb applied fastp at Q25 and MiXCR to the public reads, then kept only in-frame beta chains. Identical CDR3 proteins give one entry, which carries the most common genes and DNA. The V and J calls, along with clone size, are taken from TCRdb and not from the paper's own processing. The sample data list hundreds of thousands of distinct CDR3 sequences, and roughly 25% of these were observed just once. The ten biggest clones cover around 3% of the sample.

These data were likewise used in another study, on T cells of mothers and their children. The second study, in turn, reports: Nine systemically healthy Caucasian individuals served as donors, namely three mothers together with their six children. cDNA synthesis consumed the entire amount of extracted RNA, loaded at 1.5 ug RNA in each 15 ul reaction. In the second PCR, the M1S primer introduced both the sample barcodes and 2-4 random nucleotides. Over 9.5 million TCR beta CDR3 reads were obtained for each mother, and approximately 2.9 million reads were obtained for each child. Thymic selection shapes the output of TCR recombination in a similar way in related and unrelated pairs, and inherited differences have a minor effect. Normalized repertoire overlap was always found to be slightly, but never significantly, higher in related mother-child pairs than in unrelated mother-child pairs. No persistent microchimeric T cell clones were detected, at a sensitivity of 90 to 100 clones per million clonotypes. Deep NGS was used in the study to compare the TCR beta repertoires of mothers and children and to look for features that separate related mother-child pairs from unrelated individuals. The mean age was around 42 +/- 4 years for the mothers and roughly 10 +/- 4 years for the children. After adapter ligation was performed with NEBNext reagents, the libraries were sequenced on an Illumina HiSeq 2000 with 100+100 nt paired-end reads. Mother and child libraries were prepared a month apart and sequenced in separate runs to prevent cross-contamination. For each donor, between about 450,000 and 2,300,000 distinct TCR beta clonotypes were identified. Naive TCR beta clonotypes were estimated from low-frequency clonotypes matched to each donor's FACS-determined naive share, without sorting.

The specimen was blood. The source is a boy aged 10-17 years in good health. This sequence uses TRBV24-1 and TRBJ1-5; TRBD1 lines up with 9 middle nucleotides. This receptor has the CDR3 CATSDPGQGRNQPQHF. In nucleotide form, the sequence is TGTGCCACCAGTGACCCGGGACAGGGCCGCAATCAGCCCCAGCATTTT.